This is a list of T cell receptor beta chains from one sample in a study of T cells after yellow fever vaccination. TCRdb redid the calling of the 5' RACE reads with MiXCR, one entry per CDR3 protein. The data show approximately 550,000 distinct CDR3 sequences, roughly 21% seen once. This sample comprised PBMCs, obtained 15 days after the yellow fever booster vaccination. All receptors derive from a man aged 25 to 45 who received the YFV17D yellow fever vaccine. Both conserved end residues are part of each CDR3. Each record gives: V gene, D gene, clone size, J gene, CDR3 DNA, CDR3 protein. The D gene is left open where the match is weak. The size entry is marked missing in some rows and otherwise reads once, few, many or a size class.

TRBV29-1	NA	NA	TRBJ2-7	TGCAGCGTCGGACAGAGCTCCTACGAGCAGTACTTC	CSVGQSSYEQYF
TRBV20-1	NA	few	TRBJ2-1	TGCAGTGCTAGAGATTGGACGGCCAGCAGCAATGAGCAGTTCTTC	CSARDWTASSNEQFF
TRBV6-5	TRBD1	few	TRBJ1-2	TGTGCCAGCAGTTACCCCCTCCGGGACAGTATCTATGGCTACACCTTC	CASSYPLRDSIYGYTF
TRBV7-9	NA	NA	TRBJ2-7	TGTGCCAGCAGCTCCCCTCACCCGGGCGGTCCCTCCTACGAGCAGTACTTC	CASSSPHPGGPSYEQYF
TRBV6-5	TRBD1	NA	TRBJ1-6	TGTGCCATCCCTGGACAGGGAGATAATTCACCCCTCCACTTT	CAIPGQGDNSPLHF
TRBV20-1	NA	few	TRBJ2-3	TGCAGTGCTAGAGCACGAGATACGCAGTATTTT	CSARARDTQYF
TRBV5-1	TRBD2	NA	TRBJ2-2	TGCGCCAGCAAGGTGATTGCTAGCGGGAGGTACACCGGGGAGCTGTTTTTT	CASKVIASGRYTGELFF
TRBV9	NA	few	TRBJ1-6	TGTGCCAGCAGCAGGGCTGGGAATTCACCCCTCCACTTT	CASSRAGNSPLHF
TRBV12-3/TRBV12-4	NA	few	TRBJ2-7	TGTGCCAGCAGGGGGGCGGACAGTCACTACGAGCAGTACTTC	CASRGADSHYEQYF
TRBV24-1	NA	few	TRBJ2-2	TGTGCCAGTCAGGGTTGGGCCGGGGAGCTGTTTTTT	CASQGWAGELFF
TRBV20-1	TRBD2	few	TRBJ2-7	TGCAGTGCTCTCGGGGGGGTAAGCTCCTACGAGCAGTACTTC	CSALGGVSSYEQYF
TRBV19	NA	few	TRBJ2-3	TGTGCCAGTAGTCCGTGGCCCGCGGTTGGCACAGATACGCAGTATTTT	CASSPWPAVGTDTQYF
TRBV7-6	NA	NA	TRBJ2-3	TGTGCCAGCAGCCTGGAGGGAAATATCGGCACAGATACGCAGTATTTT	CASSLEGNIGTDTQYF
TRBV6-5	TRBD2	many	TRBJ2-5	TGTGCCAGCAGTCCCGGACTAGATGAGACCCAGTACTTC	CASSPGLDETQYF
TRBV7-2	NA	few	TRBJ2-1	TGTGCCAGCAGCTTAGGAGGGACATTTCACAATGAGCAGTTCTTC	CASSLGGTFHNEQFF
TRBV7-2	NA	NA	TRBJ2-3	TGTGCCAGCAGCCTCTCGACTAGAAATACGCAGTATTTT	CASSLSTRNTQYF
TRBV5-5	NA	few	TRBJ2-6	TGTGCCAGCAGCTTGCCATACAGCTCTGGGGCCAACGTCCTGACTTTC	CASSLPYSSGANVLTF
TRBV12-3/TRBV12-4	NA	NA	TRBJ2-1	TGTGCCAGCGGCCTTCTAGCGTTTAATGAGCAGTTCTTC	CASGLLAFNEQFF
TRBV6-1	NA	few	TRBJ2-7	TGTGCCAGCAGTGCTAGGGAAAGCTCCTACGAGCAGTACTTC	CASSARESSYEQYF
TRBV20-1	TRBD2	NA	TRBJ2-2	TGCAGTGCTAGAAGGCTAGCGGACCGGGAGCTGTTTTTT	CSARRLADRELFF
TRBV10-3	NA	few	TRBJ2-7	TGTGCCATCAGTGAGTCCAGGGCAGAGGAGTACTTC	CAISESRAEEYF
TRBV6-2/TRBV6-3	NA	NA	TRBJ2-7	TGTGCCAGCAGTTACGAGGCCGGACAGAGCTCCTACGAGCAGTACTTC	CASSYEAGQSSYEQYF
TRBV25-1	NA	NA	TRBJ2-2	TGTGCCAGCAGTGAAGCAGGGGGGACCGGGGAGCTGTTTTTT	CASSEAGGTGELFF
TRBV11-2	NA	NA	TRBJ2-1	TGTGCCAGCAGCTTAGACTGGACCGGGAATGAGCAGTTCTTC	CASSLDWTGNEQFF
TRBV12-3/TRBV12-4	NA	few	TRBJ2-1	TGTGCCAGCAGCCGACGTGGGGCCCGAAATGAGCAGTTCTTC	CASSRRGARNEQFF
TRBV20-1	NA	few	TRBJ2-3	TGCAGTGCTAGCGGGCACCCGGGCGGTCGTAGCGATACGCAGTATTTT	CSASGHPGGRSDTQYF
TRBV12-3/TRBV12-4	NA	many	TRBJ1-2	TGTGCCAGCAGTTTAACCCGCCGCGGCTATGGCTACACCTTC	CASSLTRRGYGYTF
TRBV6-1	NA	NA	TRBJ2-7	TGTGCCAGCAGCGTCGGGGGAGTAGACTACGAGCAGTACTTC	CASSVGGVDYEQYF
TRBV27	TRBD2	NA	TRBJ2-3	TGTGCCAGCAGCCAGAGCGGGAGGGCCAGAGATACGCAGTATTTT	CASSQSGRARDTQYF
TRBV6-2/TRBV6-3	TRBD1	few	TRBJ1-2	TGTGCCAGCACCAGACAGGGGTTGAATGGCTACACCTTC	CASTRQGLNGYTF
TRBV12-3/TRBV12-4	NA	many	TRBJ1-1	TGTGCCAGCAGACTAGGAGTGAACACTGAAGCTTTCTTT	CASRLGVNTEAFF
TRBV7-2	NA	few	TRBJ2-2	TGTGCCAGCAGCTCCGGAGTAACTAGTCTGGGCACCGGGGAGCTGTTTTTT	CASSSGVTSLGTGELFF
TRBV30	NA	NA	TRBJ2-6	TGTGCCTGGACCCTCCTCCCCTCTGGGGCCAACGTCCTGACTTTC	CAWTLLPSGANVLTF
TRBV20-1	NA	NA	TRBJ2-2	TGCAGTGCCCTTCAAAGCGGACTGAACACCGGGGAGCTGTTTTTT	CSALQSGLNTGELFF
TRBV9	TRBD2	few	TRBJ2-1	TGTGCCAGCAGCCAAAGCGGGAGATACAATGAGCAGTTCTTC	CASSQSGRYNEQFF
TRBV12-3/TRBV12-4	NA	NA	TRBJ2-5	TGTGCCAGCAGTAGAACAGACCTGGAGACCCAGTACTTC	CASSRTDLETQYF
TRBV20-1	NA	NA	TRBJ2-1	TGCAGTGCTAGAAATTACCGGGACTTCTACAATGAGCAGTTCTTC	CSARNYRDFYNEQFF
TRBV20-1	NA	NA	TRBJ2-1	TGCAGTGCTGAGAGGGACTCCTACAATGAGCAGTTCTTC	CSAERDSYNEQFF
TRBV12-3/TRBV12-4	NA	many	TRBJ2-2	TGTGCCAGCAGCTTAAGTCCCGGGGAGCTGTTTTTT	CASSLSPGELFF
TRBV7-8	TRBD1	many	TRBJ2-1	TGTGCCAGCAGCTTTCAGGGGGCCCCTTACAATGAGCAGTTCTTC	CASSFQGAPYNEQFF
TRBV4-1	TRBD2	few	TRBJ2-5	TGCGCCAGCAGCCAAGAGGCGGGAGGGTGGGAGACCCAGTACTTC	CASSQEAGGWETQYF
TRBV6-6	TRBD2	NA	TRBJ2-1	TGTGCCAGCAACGAACTAGCGAGTGGCCCCCAGCTCTTC	CASNELASGPQLF
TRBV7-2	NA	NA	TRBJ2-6	TGTGCCAGCAGCTTAACTGGAGGGGCCGCTGGGGCCAACGTCCTGACTTTC	CASSLTGGAAGANVLTF
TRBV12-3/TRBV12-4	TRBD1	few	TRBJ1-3	TGTGCCAGCAGTCCACAGGGGAACTCTGGAAACACCATATATTTT	CASSPQGNSGNTIYF
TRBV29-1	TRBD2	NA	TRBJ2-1	TGCAGCGCACACGCAAGCGGGAGTTCCTACAATGAGCAGTTCTTC	CSAHASGSSYNEQFF